Following are 4 T cell receptor beta chains from one sample sequenced in a study of blood T cell repertoires in COVID-19. Clones were sequenced by immunoSEQ multiplex PCR, and TCRdb holds only the in-frame ones, with some missing. In the table there are around 220,000 clones, around 90% of which are singletons. The sample comprised PBMCs or T cells enriched from blood (not recorded which). These receptors all come from a woman aged 25 to 39 with acute COVID-19.

The gene calls are TRBV5-1 and TRBJ1-6, with a tentative D call TRBD1 (6 bases). The germline V gene has CDR1 SGHRS and CDR2 YFSETQ. Trimming pared 4 bases from V and 4 bases from J, leaving 9 bases between. The CDR3 extends over 14 amino acids. The CDR3 DNA reads as TGCGCCAGCAGCGACGGACAGTATAATTCACCCCTCCACTTT. This gives the protein CASSDGQYNSPLHF.

The chain couples TRBV2 to TRBJ2-7, with D tentatively TRBD2 (6 bases). This CDR3 has 15 amino acids. V dropped 0 bases and J dropped 3 bases, with 12 bases sitting between them. CDR1 and CDR2 from the germline V gene are SNHLY and FYNNEI. The DNA for the CDR3 is TGTGCCAGCAGTGAAGCGCCGGGGGTTGGCTACGAGCAGTACTTC. This encodes CASSEAPGVGYEQYF.

V gene TRBV5-1 combines with J gene TRBJ2-5, with D perhaps matching TRBD2 (7 bases). V lost 0 bases to trimming and J lost 2 bases, with 11 bases between them. The CDR3 is made up of 15 amino acids. Germline CDR1 reads SGHRS; CDR2 reads YFSETQ. The CDR3 bases are TGCGCCAGCAGCTTGGAAGGGAGGGGGCAAGAGACCCAGTACTTC. Protein sequence: CASSLEGRGQETQYF.

This rearrangement joins TRBV7-8 to TRBJ2-5, with D perhaps matching TRBD2 (6 bases). There are 16 residues in the CDR3. The germline gives CDR1 SGHVS, CDR2 FQNEAQ. Trimming stripped 4 bases from V and 4 bases from J, with 19 bases between. The CDR3 bases are TGTGCCAGCAGCTCACCCGGGGCGGGATGGGGAGAGACCCAGTACTTC. Amino acid sequence: CASSSPGAGWGETQYF.